Listed here are 18 T cell receptor beta chains from one sample, sequenced in a study of vaccination and CD4 T cells after COVID-19 (dated by TCRdb to between 2022 and 2023). Interpreted using the paper, the treatment or condition label stands for: approximately 10-day PBMC culture with coronavirus spike peptide pools or control peptides (ViraFEST assay). The antigens for these receptors are not known. Libraries were made using PCR. This sample was sequenced with an Illumina iSeq 100. TCR sequencing of DNA from cultured CD4+ T cells used the Oncomine TCR Beta short-read assay at the Johns Hopkins FTIC core. TCRdb reprocessed the public reads (quality trimming at Q25 with fastp, clone calling with MiXCR) and kept in-frame beta chains. Each record represents a unique CDR3 protein, reported with the most common genes and DNA among its rows. The sample table shows 9,000 to 15,000 distinct CDR3 sequences, and about 65% are seen once. The ten largest clones represent 14% of the sample.

The sample comprised CD4+ T cells from blood, cultured in vitro. These receptors all stem from a human donor who had recovered from COVID-19.

This clonotype has just a few counts. The genes are TRBV5-1 and TRBJ1-1; 8 bases are a match to TRBD1. The trim removed 5 bases at V and 3 bases at J, leaving 3 bases unmatched. The CDR3 length is 13 residues. Per germline, CDR1 SGHRS and CDR2 YFSETQ. The CDR3 region is CASRQGADTEAFF. The CDR3 coding sequence is TGCGCCAGCAGGCAGGGGGCAGACACTGAAGCTTTCTTT.

This clonotype was picked up a small number of times. The genes are TRBV27 and TRBJ1-1; D is ambiguous. The CDR3 sequence is 13 residues long. Germline V gene data show CDR1 as MNHEY and CDR2 as SMNVEV (reference sequence). The V end lost 3 bases, the J end lost 0 bases, and 5 bases lay between the germline ends. The CDR3 DNA follows: TGTGCCAGCAGTTTGACCCTGAACACTGAAGCTTTCTTT. Encoded protein: CASSLTLNTEAFF.

V usage is TRBV11-3 and J usage is TRBJ2-3; tentative D call: TRBD1 (5 bases). V lost 1 base and J lost 9, with 5 bases in between. There are 11 residues in the CDR3. Germline V gene lookup returns CDR1 SGHNT and CDR2 YENEEA. The CDR3 protein is CASSLGGTQYF. In DNA, the CDR3 is TGTGCCAGCAGCTTAGGGGGCACGCAGTATTTT.

This clonotype was recorded only once. The rearrangement uses TRBV19 and TRBJ2-2; perhaps D is TRBD1 or TRBD2 (6 bases each). The germline gives CDR1 LNHDA, CDR2 SQIVND (reference sequence). V gave up 6 bases and J gave up 4 bases, with 18 bases separating them. The CDR3 runs 16 residues. The DNA for the CDR3 is TGTGCCAGTAGAAAAGGGGGGTTGAGACTCACCGGGGAGCTGTTTTTT. The encoded protein is CASRKGGLRLTGELFF. The entire variable domain, with the rest obtained from reference TRBV19 and TRBJ2-2, is as follows: DGGITQSPKYLFRKEGQNVTLSCEQNLNHDAMYWYRQDPGQGLRLIYYSQIVNDFQKGDIAEGYSVSREKKESFPLTVTSAQKNPTAFYLCASRKGGLRLTGELFFGEGSRLTVL.

This clonotype appeared a few times. The rearrangement joins TRBV18 to TRBJ1-2, with D possibly TRBD1 on 6 matching bases. Germline loops: CDR1 KGHSH, CDR2 LQKENI. CDR3 length: 13 residues. The ends were cut back, 2 bases at V and 6 bases at J, with 10 bases in the middle. The CDR3 sequence: CASSPTGFDGYTF. For the CDR3, the DNA is TGTGCCAGCTCACCAACAGGGTTCGATGGCTACACCTTC.

This clonotype was detected a few times. The rearrangement uses TRBV25-1 and TRBJ1-6, with TRBD1 matching 9 bases. Per germline, CDR1 MGHDK and CDR2 SYGVNS. The CDR3 runs to 16 residues. Trimming at V came to 2 bases and at J to 11 bases, leaving 10 bases not matched to a gene. The CDR3 sequence is CASSEEWGTGNPPLHF. The DNA of the CDR3 is TGTGCCAGCAGTGAAGAGTGGGGGACAGGGAATCCACCCCTCCACTTT.

The chain combines TRBV6-5 with TRBJ2-1; 14 bases match TRBD2. With 0 bases clipped from V and 8 bases from J, the junction kept 3 bases outside the gene matches. The CDR3 is 16 amino acids. Germline V gene data show CDR1 as MNHEY and CDR2 as SVGAGI. Here the CDR3 reads CASSYSRLAGGHEQFF. CDR3 nucleotides: TGTGCCAGCAGTTACTCCCGACTAGCGGGAGGGCATGAGCAGTTCTTC.

The chain uses TRBV19 and TRBJ2-7; the match to TRBD1 covers 7 bases. V was clipped by 0 bases and J by 6 bases; unmatched bases: 11. The CDR3 runs 16 residues. CDR1 LNHDA and CDR2 SQIVND come from the germline V gene (reference sequence). The CDR3: CASSIDRTGASGEQYF. CDR3 coding DNA: TGTGCCAGTAGTATAGATCGGACAGGAGCCTCTGGCGAGCAGTACTTC.

The chain couples TRBV5-4 to TRBJ2-1; 8 nucleotides align to TRBD2. This CDR3 spans 16 amino acids. CDR1 and CDR2 from the germline V gene are SGHNT and YYREEE (reference sequence). V was pared by 7 bases and J by 4 bases, with 13 bases of the junction left unmatched. CDR3 in amino acids: CASETAGGARYNEQFF. The CDR3 DNA reads TGTGCCAGCGAGACTGCCGGGGGGGCCCGGTACAATGAGCAGTTCTTC.

This clonotype showed up just once. Compared with germline, one end of the junction differs, possibly owing to a read error. This chain connects TRBV7-2 to TRBJ2-7, with 9 bases fitting TRBD1. The length of the CDR3 is 13 residues. The germline CDR1 and CDR2 sequences are SGHTA and FQGNSA. The DNA of the CDR3 is TGTGCCAGCAGCTTAACCCGGGACAGGGTCTCCCAATTC. Amino acids: CASSLTRDRVSQF.

The chain is built from TRBV18 and TRBJ1-1, with D uncertain. CDR3 length equals 14 residues. Trimming cost V 1 base and J 5 bases, with 11 bases left between them. The germline V gene has CDR1 KGHSH and CDR2 LQKENI. The CDR3 protein is CASSPQGIGTEAFF. The CDR3 DNA sequence: TGTGCCAGCTCACCACAAGGAATCGGGACTGAAGCTTTCTTT. The full variable domain, with the rest looked up from reference TRBV18 and TRBJ1-1, is NAGVMQNPRHLVRRRGQEARLRCSPMKGHSHVYWYRQLPEEGLKFMVYLQKENIIDESGMPKERFSAEFPKEGPSILRIQQVVRGDSAAYFCASSPQGIGTEAFFGQGTRLTVV.

This clonotype was seen only a few times. J is TRBJ1-1 and V is TRBV12-3 or TRBV12-4; D is ambiguous. The CDR3 is made up of 11 amino acids. V lost 6 bases and J 10 bases, leaving 12 bases between the germline ends. The DNA for the CDR3 is TGTGCCAGCAGCTACGGTCCGGTAGCTTTCTTT. Translation: CASSYGPVAFF.

The chain is built from TRBV30 and TRBJ1-2, with D possibly TRBD1 on 5 matching bases. The CDR3 extends over 14 amino acids. The germline V and J ends were trimmed by 4 bases and 4 bases, with 16 bases remaining between them. Germline lookup yields CDR1 GTSNPN and CDR2 SVGIG (reference sequence). CDR3 loop: CAWTPGTPLYGYTF. CDR3 sequence (DNA): TGTGCCTGGACCCCTGGGACTCCTCTCTATGGCTACACCTTC.

The rearrangement joins TRBV20-1 to TRBJ1-1, with D unresolved. Germline CDR1 DFQATT, CDR2 SNEGSKA (reference sequence). The CDR3 sequence is 12 residues long. Between the trimmed V and J ends, which lost 4 bases and 1 base, there was a span of 7 bases. CDR3 protein: CSATRRNTEAFF. CDR3 DNA: TGCAGTGCTACGAGGCGGAACACTGAAGCTTTCTTT.

This clonotype has only a few counts. J is TRBJ1-6 and V is TRBV20-1; D might be TRBD1 (5 bases). CDR1 is DFQATT and CDR2 is SNEGSKA in the germline V gene (reference sequence). The CDR3 is 15 residues long. Deletions cut 3 bases from V and 5 bases from J, with 14 bases between. CDR3 loop: CSARGRGLNNSPLHF. CDR3 coding DNA: TGCAGTGCTAGGGGGAGGGGCCTAAATAATTCACCCCTCCACTTT.

Only one count was recorded for this clonotype. The V gene is TRBV6-5, the J gene TRBJ2-5, with 8 bases matching TRBD2. Trimming removed 2 bases from V and 2 bases from J; junction bases left unmatched: 4. Germline V lookup: CDR1 MNHEY, CDR2 SVGAGI. CDR3 length equals 15 residues. CDR3 sequence: CASSYVPSGQETQYF. The DNA for the CDR3 is TGTGCCAGCAGTTACGTCCCTAGCGGGCAAGAGACCCAGTACTTC.

The genes are TRBV30 and TRBJ2-6; unclear D gene. Germline V lookup: CDR1 GTSNPN, CDR2 SVGIG (reference sequence). The CDR3 runs to 13 residues. Trimming shortened V by 1 base and J by 2 bases, and 3 bases separated the two germline ends. CDR3 residues: CAWSGAGANVLTF. Here the CDR3 DNA reads TGTGCCTGGAGTGGTGCTGGGGCCAACGTCCTGACTTTC.

The V and J genes are TRBV20-1 and TRBJ2-7, with a possible D match to TRBD2 (5 bases). From germline, CDR1 is DFQATT and CDR2 SNEGSKA (reference sequence). The V gene lost 5 bases and the J gene lost 5 bases, with 19 bases spanning the gap. The CDR3 runs 14 residues. Here the CDR3 reads CSARRGDPGNEQYF. For the CDR3, the DNA is TGCAGTGCTCGCCGGGGAGACCCCGGCAACGAGCAGTACTTC.